The 19 T cell receptor beta chains in this list originate from one sample, sequenced in a study of T cell changes during pregnancy in multiple sclerosis. Clones were read by immunoSEQ multiplex PCR, and TCRdb kept only the in-frame ones, dropping some. Among 30,000 or so clones listed, approximately 90% were seen once. The specimen comprised CD8+ T cells from peripheral blood mononuclear cells, sampled in the first trimester of pregnancy. The source of these receptors is a female donor with multiple sclerosis, enrolled in a pregnancy study.

The V gene is TRBV2, the J gene TRBJ1-3; possibly TRBD1 for D (6 bases). Per germline, CDR1 SNHLY and CDR2 FYNNEI. With 5 bases removed from V and 0 bases from J, the gap between germline ends came to 11 bases. The CDR3 loop spans 15 amino acids. CDR3 sequence (DNA): TGTGCCAGCAGTAGGGACACTTCCTCTGGAAACACCATATATTTT. As protein: CASSRDTSSGNTIYF.

This clone was counted once. The V call is TRBV13, the J call TRBJ1-2; 7 bases agree with TRBD1. In germline, CDR1 is PRHDT, CDR2 FYEKMQ (reference sequence). The CDR3 loop spans 15 amino acids. V shed 5 bases and J 5 bases; nucleotides not matched to a gene: 11. CDR3 DNA: TGTGCCAGCAGCCACCCGAAGCAGGGGGGTTATGGCTACACCTTC. This translates into CASSHPKQGGYGYTF.

The rearrangement links TRBV19 to TRBJ2-7; weak D call: TRBD2 (6 bases). The germline V gene encodes CDR1 LNHDA and CDR2 SQIVND (reference sequence). The ends were cut back, 3 bases at V and 4 bases at J, with 13 bases in the middle. This CDR3 comprises 14 residues. As DNA, the CDR3 is TGTGCCAGTAGTATGGGGCCAGGGAGGTACGAGCAGTACTTC. Translating gives CASSMGPGRYEQYF.

The chain is built from TRBV5-1 and TRBJ2-7; D is perhaps TRBD2 (6 bases). Germline V gives CDR1 SGHRS, CDR2 YFSETQ. This CDR3 spans 14 amino acids. Between the trimmed V and J ends, which lost 4 bases and 5 bases, there was a span of 16 bases. The CDR3 region is CASSGGTDVDEQYF. The CDR3 coding sequence is TGCGCCAGCAGCGGGGGGACGGATGTCGACGAGCAGTACTTC.

This clone has a single count. The chain links TRBV11-2 to TRBJ2-3; tentatively, D is TRBD2 (6 bases). Looked up from germline, CDR1 is SGHAT and CDR2 is FQNNGV. The V gene lost 5 bases and the J gene lost 2 bases, with 14 bases spanning the gap. This CDR3 is 15 amino acids long. CDR3 in amino acids: CASSLSGSSTDTQYF. In DNA form, the CDR3 reads TGTGCCAGCAGCCTTAGCGGATCCTCCACAGATACGCAGTATTTT.

This clone has just one count. The V gene is TRBV19, the J gene TRBJ2-2, with TRBD2 matching over 12 bases. V shed 6 bases, J shed 6 bases, and the junction held 11 bases outside the gene matches. This CDR3 spans 17 amino acids. The germline CDR1 and CDR2 sequences are LNHDA and SQIVND (reference sequence). The CDR3 is CASRSFGLAGRSGELFF. CDR3 coding DNA: TGTGCCAGTAGGAGCTTCGGACTAGCGGGACGCTCCGGGGAGCTGTTTTTT.

The V gene is TRBV4-1, the J gene TRBJ2-1; 9 bases agree with TRBD1. After removal of 6 bases from V and 1 base from J, the junction contained 4 bases not matched to a gene. CDR1 and CDR2 (germline): MGHRA, YSYEKL. The CDR3 extends over 15 amino acids. CDR3 region: CASSPGTGSYNEQFF. For the CDR3, the DNA is TGCGCCAGCAGTCCCGGGACAGGGTCCTACAATGAGCAGTTCTTC.

CDR3 in amino acids: CASSPAGLTEYEQYF. The CDR3 nucleotides are TGCGCCAGCAGCCCCGCAGGCCTAACAGAGTACGAGCAGTACTTC. This sequence joins TRBV4-1 and TRBJ2-7; D is undetermined. V lost 4 bases and J lost 4, with 17 bases in between. Germline CDR1 is MGHRA and CDR2 is YSYEKL. The CDR3 runs 15 residues.

The V gene is TRBV19, the J gene TRBJ1-5; TRBD1 matches at 7 bases. The trim removed 3 bases at V and 4 bases at J, leaving 6 bases unmatched. CDR1 LNHDA and CDR2 SQIVND come from the germline V gene (reference sequence). The CDR3 has 15 amino acids. CDR3 sequence reads: CASSIAGGGNQPQHF. CDR3 bases: TGTGCCAGTAGTATTGCAGGGGGTGGGAATCAGCCCCAGCATTTT.

The rearrangement links TRBV2 to TRBJ2-7, with D hard to call. V lost 6 bases and J 5 bases, leaving 11 bases between the germline ends. The CDR3 spans 12 residues. Germline V lookup: CDR1 SNHLY, CDR2 FYNNEI. The CDR3 nucleotides are TGTGCCAGCAGGTACAGAGATCACGAGCAGTACTTC. Its protein product is CASRYRDHEQYF.

The CDR3 sequence: CASSQETGTMNTEAFF. Written as DNA, the CDR3 is TGCGCCAGCAGCCAAGAGACCGGGACAATGAACACTGAAGCTTTCTTT. V and J are TRBV4-1 and TRBJ1-1, with D possibly TRBD1 on 6 matching bases. The ends were cut back, 0 bases at V and 0 bases at J, with 11 bases in the middle. This CDR3 spans 16 amino acids. CDR1 and CDR2 (germline): MGHRA, YSYEKL.

The chain couples TRBV6-5 to TRBJ2-5; 7 bases agree with TRBD1. In germline, CDR1 is MNHEY, CDR2 SVGAGI. V trimming: 2 bases; J trimming: 3 bases; junction bases outside the gene matches: 3. This CDR3 is built from 14 residues. The CDR3 nucleotides read TGTGCCAGCAGTTACATGGGGACAGAAGAGACCCAGTACTTC. This translates into CASSYMGTEETQYF.

This sequence joins TRBV7-6 and TRBJ2-1; 7 nucleotides agree with TRBD2. Germline V gives CDR1 SGHVS, CDR2 FNYEAQ. V gave up 1 base and J gave up 6 bases; unmatched junction bases: 9. This CDR3 comprises 16 residues. CDR3: CASSLVAGSLSNEQFF. The CDR3 DNA is TGTGCCAGCAGCTTAGTAGCGGGTAGCCTTTCCAATGAGCAGTTCTTC.

The chain couples TRBV4-3 to TRBJ2-1; D is perhaps TRBD1 (6 bases). The germline V gene encodes CDR1 LGHNA and CDR2 YSLEER. The CDR3 runs 18 residues. The ends were cut back, 2 bases at V and 3 bases at J, with 20 bases in the middle. The CDR3 region has the DNA TGCGCCAGCAGCCAAACCCCACCGGGACAACTCCTCTACAATGAGCAGTTCTTC. Its translation is CASSQTPPGQLLYNEQFF.

The rearrangement links TRBV7-8 to TRBJ2-3, with 9 bases matching TRBD2. Germline CDR1 SGHVS, CDR2 FQNEAQ. The CDR3 totals 15 residues. V trimming: 2 bases; J trimming: 1 base; junction bases outside the gene matches: 1. In nucleotides, the CDR3 is TGTGCCAGCAGCTTATCTAGCGGGGGCACAGATACGCAGTATTTT. Translating gives CASSLSSGGTDTQYF.

V gene TRBV27 combines with J gene TRBJ2-1, with 8 bases fitting TRBD1. The germline gives CDR1 MNHEY, CDR2 SMNVEV (reference sequence). V trimming: 5 bases; J trimming: 4 bases; junction bases outside the gene matches: 7. The CDR3 has 15 amino acids. The DNA of the CDR3 is TGTGCCAGCAGTCCAGGGACAGGATCTTACAATGAGCAGTTCTTC. Its protein product is CASSPGTGSYNEQFF.

This clone occurred once. This chain uses TRBV9 with TRBJ2-1, with D possibly matching TRBD2 (6 bases). Germline loops: CDR1 SGDLS, CDR2 YYNGEE. The CDR3 has 14 amino acids. V was clipped by 0 bases and J by 7 bases, with 11 bases between them. The CDR3 loop is CASSVEGRSNEQFF. The CDR3 region has the DNA TGTGCCAGCAGCGTAGAAGGGAGGTCAAATGAGCAGTTCTTC.

The chain has TRBV2 and TRBJ2-5, with TRBD1 matching 8 bases. This CDR3 has 15 amino acids. J lost 4 bases, V lost 6 bases, and 10 bases had no gene match. From germline, CDR1 is SNHLY and CDR2 FYNNEI. The CDR3: CASRETGAVLETQYF. CDR3 nucleotide sequence: TGTGCCAGCAGGGAGACAGGGGCTGTGTTAGAGACCCAGTACTTC.

The chain employs TRBV27 and TRBJ2-7; 7 bases are shared with TRBD2. The germline V gene encodes CDR1 MNHEY and CDR2 SMNVEV (reference sequence). The ends lost 3 bases at V and 3 bases at J; junction bases unmatched: 2. The CDR3 is made up of 13 amino acids. CDR3 in amino acids: CASSLGGDYEQYF. The CDR3 coding sequence is TGTGCCAGCAGTTTGGGGGGGGACTACGAGCAGTACTTC.